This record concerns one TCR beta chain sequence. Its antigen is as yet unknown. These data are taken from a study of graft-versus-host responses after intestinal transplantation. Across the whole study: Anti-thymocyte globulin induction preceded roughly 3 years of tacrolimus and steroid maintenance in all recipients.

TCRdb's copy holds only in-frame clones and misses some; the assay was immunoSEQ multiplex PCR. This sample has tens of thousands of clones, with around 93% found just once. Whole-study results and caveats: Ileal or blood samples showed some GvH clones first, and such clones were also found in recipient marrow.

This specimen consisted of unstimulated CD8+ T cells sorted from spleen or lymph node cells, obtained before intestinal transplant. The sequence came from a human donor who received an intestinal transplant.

The CDR3 region is CASSLEGSSGNTIYF. The CDR3 DNA reads as TGTGCCAGCAGCCTGGAGGGGAGCTCTGGAAACACCATATATTTT. This sequence joins TRBV9 and TRBJ1-3; D is perhaps TRBD1 (5 bases). V lost 4 bases and J lost 0, with 11 bases in between. Germline V gene sequence: CDR1 SGDLS, CDR2 YYNGEE. The CDR3 covers 15 residues.